This T cell receptor beta chain is drawn from a study of cytomegalovirus exposure and HLA in healthy donors (dated by TCRdb to 2016 to 2017). Regarding the research as a whole: In an earlier analysis of some 550 of the donors, 276 Gb of sequence data and just under 120 million unique TCR beta sequences from approximately 180 million T cells were reported. An early release that covered some 630 HLA-typed donors contained 300 to 350 gigabases of sequencing data and tens of millions of unique TCR sequences. Of the approximately 370 genotyped donors, approximately 81% were placed in the genetic ancestry cluster associated with self-reported Caucasian donors. The study aimed to test whether signatures of past pathogen exposure could be identified by cataloging public T cell receptors. The study profiled the T cell repertoires of under 850 subjects by immunosequencing and related them to cytomegalovirus serostatus. Besides the first cohort of around 700 subjects, a separate validation cohort made up of 120 different subjects was used. The study combined high-throughput TCR immunosequencing, statistical association of individual TCRs with disease status, and machine learning to predict cytomegalovirus infection status. In a later analysis, previously published TCR beta repertoires from several hundred donors were re-analyzed and high-resolution HLA genotyping was added so that TCR occurrence patterns could be studied. The later analysis used no new phenotypic data to find candidate immune exposures, relying instead on TCR beta sequences and their occurrence across donors. An earlier analysis of 500 to 650 of the donors applied high-throughput TCR beta sequencing to assess whether each TCR beta V gene segment acted as functional or pseudogenic. Donor age, sex, ethnicity and CMV serostatus were compiled together with the repertoire data. A later genetic analysis used genome-wide SNP genotypes for about 60% of the roughly 700 donors, treating that subset as a discovery cohort. All discovery cohort repertoires had been generated on a single sequencing platform. Class I and class II HLA loci were covered by the typing at four-digit resolution. Typing coverage differed by locus: A, B, C, DRB1 and DQB1 were typed in roughly 620-630 donors, DQA1 in roughly 500, DPA1 in some 610, and DPB1 in 472. A few DR-DQ haplotypes were handled as single units for association and clustering because linkage in the cohort was strong. Among a few hundred genotyped donors of the cohort, an average of approximately 230,000 unique TCR beta nucleotide sequences were sequenced per donor, roughly a sixth of them non-productive.

The library was obtained by the immunoSEQ multiplex PCR assay. The multiplex PCR relied on a mix of 60 forward primers for TCR Vbeta segments and 13 reverse primers for TCR Jbeta segments. The CDR3 region of rearranged TCR beta genes was amplified from genomic DNA with a multiplex PCR assay. The amplified TCR beta libraries were sequenced on the Illumina HiSeq System as 87-base-pair reads. The published analysis was carried out like this. Across the 700 or so repertoires, a later analysis counted 75 million to 90 million unique TCR beta chains, 9.5 million to 13 million of which were shared by at least two donors. Raw reads were error-corrected and collapsed into unique sequences with a nearest-neighbor algorithm that merged closely related sequences to remove PCR and sequencing errors. V, D and J gene segments were assigned by aligning CDR3 sequences to IMGT reference sequences. For a sequence to be retained, a match of at least six nucleotides to both a V gene segment and a J gene segment was required. Rearrangements were classified as productive when the CDR3 lacked stop codons and remained in frame with V and J, and all other rearrangements were classified as non-productive. Following IMGT convention, CDR3 was defined as the stretch from the second conserved V-encoded cysteine to the conserved J-encoded phenylalanine. Sequences without an unambiguous match to a single V gene segment were excluded from the earlier analysis of a few hundred of the donors. An earlier analysis of about 600 of the donors called V segments functional above 56.7% productive rearrangements and segregating when the between-donor standard deviation exceeded 5%. A statistical classification framework was built for diagnosing cytomegalovirus status from the catalog of TCR beta chain sequences. A later analysis assigned V and J genes by comparing TCR nucleotide sequences with IMGT/GENE-DB human TR gene sequences. Using the TCRdist pipeline, a later analysis assigned CDR3 sequences along with most-parsimonious VDJ recombination scenarios. In a later analysis, every TCR beta chain was defined by the combination of its CDR3 amino acid sequence and its V-gene family, and reads without a unique V-gene family were dropped. In a later analysis, 500 to 650 highly shared, low-generation-probability nucleotide sequences were removed to address suspected cross-contamination and a sequencing artifact. In a later analysis, a clonal expansion index was calculated for each public chain from normalized within-repertoire ranks of inferred template counts. In a later analysis, generation probabilities were computed with a VDJ recombination model fitted to out-of-frame rearrangements, and the resulting probabilities were checked against IGoR. A later analysis scored TCR-TCR, TCR-HLA and TCR-CMV co-occurrence with hypergeometric tests, applying a repertoire-size bias correction to TCR pairs. In a later analysis, false discovery rates were estimated by permuting HLA or CMV assignments 20 times. A later analysis grouped co-occurring TCRs with DBSCAN, adding TCRdist sequence similarity when clustering within HLA-allele-positive subsets. Co-occurrence clustering excluded repertoires with fewer than 30,000 or more than 120,000 public chains, plus five with anomalous nucleotide sharing. TCRdb re-hosts the immuneACCESS table, in-frame sequences only. Its copies lack some clones; in the studies checked, an unresolved V gene accounts for under half of them, and the cause for the rest is not known. The DNA was the basis for D and trimming; V, J and clone size are from that table. Within this sample are 150,000 to 200,000 clones, with about four fifths of them counted one time only. Of the sample, about 1.6% falls within the top ten clones.

The cohort comprised around 700 healthy bone marrow donors. All cohort members were sampled while nominally healthy, although unrecorded immune exposures were likely present. The donor was CMV seronegative and was included in the group of a few hundred seronegative cohort members. A peripheral blood sample was collected from each donor, and TCR beta sequencing was performed on peripheral blood mononuclear cells. Genomic DNA extraction from the blood cell samples was performed with the Qiagen DNeasy Blood Extraction Kit. A single count supports this clone. The antigen it binds to is not known. No base-level quality is on record; no much larger clone is a single base apart. CDR1 is given as LNHNV and CDR2 as YYDKDF, both from the germline V gene (reference sequence). The CDR3 spans 16 residues, from the cysteine through the phenylalanine. Just CDR3 DNA is preserved here, 48 bases in frame from base 1. Trimming takes 0 bases from V and 7 bases from J, and the germline ends sit 18 bases apart.

Overall study outcomes, separate from this receptor: Sequencing depth was assumed to be roughly uniform across donors in the presence/absence analyses, though that assumption may not hold. Strong co-occurrence of HLA alleles, especially DR and DQ, made assigning TCR associations to individual alleles difficult. A further reported finding was that TCR beta sequences accurately predicted the HLA-A and HLA-B alleles for most subjects in the first cohort. The authors suggested that the approach could potentially be generalized to other disease states and immunological phenotypes. In both the original and validation cohorts, the classifier was reported to diagnose cytomegalovirus status with high specificity and sensitivity. A later analysis reported that several top co-occurrence clusters appeared linked to parvovirus B19, influenza, CMV and Epstein-Barr virus. Linkage disequilibrium might explain the correlated functional status among segregating V segments, but an unknown experimental factor could not be ruled out. Because the 87-base-pair reads could not distinguish some IMGT-functional V segments, including TRBV6-2 and TRBV6-3, those segments were excluded. A later genetic analysis associated a missense DCLRE1C variant with V-gene and J-gene trimming of TCR beta chains, and an independent cohort replicated the association. In a later analysis, HLA-associated TCR beta chains showed more clonal expansion and lower generation probabilities than non-associated chains that were equally common. Across donors, most TCR sequences were observed very rarely, whereas some public TCRs were present in many individuals. Specific HLA alleles were associated with 16,951 TCR beta sequences at a false discovery rate of 0.05 in a later analysis. Because HLA typing was unavailable for some donors at each locus, only the typed subset was used in association tests. Because counts were too low, seventeen rarely observed V segments, including chromosome 9 orphons, were left out of the earlier analysis of a few hundred of the donors. A cluster of highly shared sequence variants was judged likely to be a technical artifact of the sequencing pipeline. This cohort had only TCR beta chains sequenced, and the lack of alpha or paired-chain data limited which features could be detected. CMV serostatus was the only immune exposure information available for the cohort. A later analysis found that TCR association rates varied across HLA loci, with DRB1 alleles showing the most associated TCRs and HLA-C alleles the fewest. The study listed 150 to 200 TCR beta chains as associated with cytomegalovirus. According to a later genetic analysis, donors in an Asian-associated ancestry cluster had fewer N-insertions in productive TCRs than the approximately 670-donor mean. Broadly in line with IMGT annotations, most TCR beta V segments showed up in productive rearrangements about 87% or about 30% of the time in an earlier analysis of about 500 of the donors. In vitro tests confirmed that three of the cytomegalovirus-associated TCR beta chains recognize cytomegalovirus antigens. A later analysis found that most CMV-associated TCR beta chains appeared HLA-restricted, with HLA associations seemingly driven largely by CMV exposure.

The chain uses TRBV15 and TRBJ1-1; matching of 5 bases hints at TRBD1 as the D gene. Sequenced material: PBMCs. The origin of this receptor is a woman aged 50 to 60 in good health and CMV-seronegative. The CDR3 reads as follows: CATSRERSGERFEAFF. The base sequence is TGTGCCACCAGCAGAGAGAGGTCGGGGGAACGATTTGAAGCTTTCTTT.